The clone carrying this T cell receptor (beta chain) was detected only a few times. V lost 0 bases to trimming and J lost 5 bases, with 5 bases between them. Germline V gene lookup returns CDR1 SGHDT and CDR2 YYEEEE. The CDR3 covers 12 residues. This specimen comes from a study of blood T cell repertoires in COVID-19. Overall study: There were acute and convalescent COVID-19 samples, and they came from the United States, Italy and Spain. Sample material is recorded as cDNA or gDNA derived from T cells, B-cell-depleted T cells, or PBMCs.

Original analysis: Quantification of nucleated cells was approximated via reference gene primer amplification. The data were produced by immunoSEQ multiplex PCR, yet TCRdb's version contains in-frame clones alone and is incomplete. The V and J calls and clone size were taken over from that table, and D and trimming were inferred from the DNA. The table includes a few hundred thousand clones, around 85% detected once. Sequenced sample: peripheral blood. This receptor was identified in a human donor in a cohort sampled during active COVID-19. The chain employs TRBV5-6 and TRBJ1-1; D gene ambiguous. This CDR3 is CASSLVRTEAFF. In DNA form, the CDR3 reads TGTGCCAGCAGCTTGGTCCGTACTGAAGCTTTCTTT. The full variable domain, in which reference TRBV5-6 and TRBJ1-1 provide the parts outside the CDR3, is DAGVTQSPTHLIKTRGQQVTLRCSPKSGHDTVSWYQQALGQGPQFIFQYYEEEERQRGNFPDRFSGHQFPNYSSELNVNALLLGDSALYLCASSLVRTEAFFGQGTRLTVV.